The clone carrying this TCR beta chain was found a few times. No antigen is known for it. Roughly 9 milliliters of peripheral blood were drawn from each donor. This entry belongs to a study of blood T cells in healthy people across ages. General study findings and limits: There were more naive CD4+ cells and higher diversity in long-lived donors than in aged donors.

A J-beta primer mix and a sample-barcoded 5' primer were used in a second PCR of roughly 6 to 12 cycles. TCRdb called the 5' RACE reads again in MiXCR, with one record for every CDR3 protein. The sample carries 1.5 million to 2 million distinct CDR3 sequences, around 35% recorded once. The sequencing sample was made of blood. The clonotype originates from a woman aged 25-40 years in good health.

CDR3 bases: TGTGCCATCAGCGACTCAGCCTCCTACAATGAGCAGTTCTTC. It encodes CAISDSASYNEQFF. This chain joins TRBV10-3 and TRBJ2-1; D unclear. Germline V gives CDR1 ENHRY, CDR2 SYGVKD. The V end was cut by 6 bases, the J end by 0 bases, with 9 bases between. CDR3 length: 14 residues.